Listed here is a single TCR beta chain. Its antigen is unknown. Trimming cost V 6 bases and J 5 bases; bases outside gene matches: 7. This CDR3 spans 15 amino acids. Germline lookup yields CDR1 LNHDA and CDR2 SQIVND (reference sequence). TCRdb used MiXCR to reprocess the PCR reads, holding one entry per CDR3 protein. This sample carries over 50,000 distinct CDR3 sequences, roughly a third of them seen once, and the ten largest clones take less than 5%. In the sort, naive CD8 T cells were defined as CD8+CD4-CCR7+CD45RA+. These data originate in a study of molecular identifiers for immune sequencing clone quantification. General observations from the study: Among effectors, clones above 20 RNA copies held over 97% of molecules; among naive cells, under 1%.

V gene TRBV19 combines with J gene TRBJ2-1, with 10 positions matching TRBD2. The TCR was taken from a human donor in good health. Some libraries in this study had Jurkat cell RNA spiked in. Sequencing used naive CD8+ T cells from blood, with Jurkat cell RNA spiked in. Subset reported: FACS-sorted CD8+CD4-CCR7+CD45RA+ naive T cells. For the CDR3, the DNA is TGTGCCAGTAGCATTACTAGCGGGATCGACAATGAGCAGTTCTTC. Translating gives CASSITSGIDNEQFF.